This TCR beta chain was obtained from a study of regulatory T cells in long-lasting Graves disease. Arm-PCR of CDR3 regions and iRepertoire HTBI primers were the basis on which TCR beta libraries were built. One entry per CDR3 protein, called by TCRdb with MiXCR from the multiplex PCR reads. Found here are about 540,000 distinct CDR3 sequences, about 13% of them singletons; the top ten hold about 9.1%. This clonotype was detected ten times or more. Time point in this sample: newly diagnosed GD, antithyroid drugs for less than 3 months. Researchers made the TCR library from RNA that was extracted from PBMCs. Germline CDR1 is SGHRS and CDR2 is YFSETQ. The CDR3 sequence is 13 residues long. Trimming removed 4 bases from V and 4 bases from J, with 11 bases in between. The sample also formed part of further work on T cells in Graves' hyperthyroidism and ophthalmopathy.

The receptor comes from a man aged 25 to 45 with Graves disease. The J gene is TRBJ2-5, the V gene TRBV5-1; possible D gene TRBD1, 6 bases. The sequenced sample was peripheral blood mononuclear cells (PBMCs), obtained at new diagnosis, from a patient treated with antithyroid drugs. CDR3 in amino acids: CASSTGPGETQYF. In DNA, the CDR3 is TGCGCCAGCAGCACAGGGCCAGGAGAGACCCAGTACTTC.